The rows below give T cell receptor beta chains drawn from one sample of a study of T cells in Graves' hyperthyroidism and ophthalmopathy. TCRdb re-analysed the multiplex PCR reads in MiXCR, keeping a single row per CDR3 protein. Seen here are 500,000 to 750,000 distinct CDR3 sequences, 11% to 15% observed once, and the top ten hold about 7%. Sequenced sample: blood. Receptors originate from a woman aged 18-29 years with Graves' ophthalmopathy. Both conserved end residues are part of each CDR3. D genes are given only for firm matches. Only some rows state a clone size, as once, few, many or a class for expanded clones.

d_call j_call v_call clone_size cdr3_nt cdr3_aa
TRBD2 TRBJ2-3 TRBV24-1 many TGTGCCACCAGTGACCCCGGGACTAGCGGAGGAATGGCAGATACGCAGTATTTT CATSDPGTSGGMADTQYF
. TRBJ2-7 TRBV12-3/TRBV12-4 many TGTGCCAGCAGTCTACGGGGCCCAAGACACGCCTACGAGCAGTACTTC CASSLRGPRHAYEQYF
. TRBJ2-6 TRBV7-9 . TGTGCCAGCACCGCTTGGACCTCTGAGGCCAACGTCCTGACTTTC CASTAWTSEANVLTF
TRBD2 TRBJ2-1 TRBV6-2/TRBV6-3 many TGTGCCAGCAGTTCATTTGGGGCAGTGAGCGGGAGGGAACTCTACAATGAGCAGTTCTTC CASSSFGAVSGRELYNEQFF
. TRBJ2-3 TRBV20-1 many TGCAGTGCTAGAGGGGGCCGGGCGCAGTATTTT CSARGGRAQYF
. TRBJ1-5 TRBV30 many TGTGCCTGGAGTTTAGGGAGCAATCAGCCCCAGCATTTT CAWSLGSNQPQHF
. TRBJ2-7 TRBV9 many TGTGCCAGCAGCGTATCGCTTGGGGATAGCTACGAGCAGTACTTC CASSVSLGDSYEQYF
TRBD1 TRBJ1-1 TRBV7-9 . TGTGCCAGCAGCTTCGGAACCGGGACAGGGCCTAAGAACACTGAAGCTTTCTTT CASSFGTGTGPKNTEAFF
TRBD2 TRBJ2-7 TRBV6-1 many TGTGCCAGCAGTCTAAGCGGGGGCCCGTCCTACGAGCAGTACTTC CASSLSGGPSYEQYF
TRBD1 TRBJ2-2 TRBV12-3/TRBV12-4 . TGTGCCAGCAGCGAGGGACAGGGGGCGCGTACCGGGGAGCTGTTTTTT CASSEGQGARTGELFF
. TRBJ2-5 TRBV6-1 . TGTGCCAGCAGGGGTACAGGGTTGCAAGAGACCCAGTACTTC CASRGTGLQETQYF
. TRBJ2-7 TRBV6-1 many TGTGCCAGCCGAACAGGGTTTTACGAGCAGTACTTC CASRTGFYEQYF
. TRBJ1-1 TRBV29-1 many TGCAGCACATCCCGTACGTTGTGGGGGCAGTACACTGAAGCTTTCTTT CSTSRTLWGQYTEAFF
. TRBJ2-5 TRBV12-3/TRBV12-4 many TGTGCCAGCAGTTTAAACAGGGTTGAGACCCAGTACTTC CASSLNRVETQYF
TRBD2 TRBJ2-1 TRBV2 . TGTGCCAGCAGGGAGAGACTAGCGGGCAGGAACAATGAGCAGTTCTTC CASRERLAGRNNEQFF
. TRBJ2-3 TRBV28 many TGTGCCAGCAAGGGAGGGGGATTCACAGATACGCAGTATTTT CASKGGGFTDTQYF
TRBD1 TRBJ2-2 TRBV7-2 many TGTGCCAGCAGCTTAGTGGGAGGGGGACAGGGTACTGTCGGGGAGCTGTTTTTT CASSLVGGGQGTVGELFF
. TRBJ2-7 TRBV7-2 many TGTGCCAGCAGCTTAGCCGGCTCTAACTACGAGCAGTACTTC CASSLAGSNYEQYF
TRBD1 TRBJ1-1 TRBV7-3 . TGTGCCAGCAGCATGACAGGGGGTGAGAACACTGAAGCTTTCTTT CASSMTGGENTEAFF
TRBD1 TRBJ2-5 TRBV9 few TGTGCCAGCAGCGTAGAGGACAGGGGAGGGGAGACCCAGTACTTC CASSVEDRGGETQYF
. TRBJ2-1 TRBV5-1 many TGCGCCAGCAGCTTGGCGCCTAGCTCTTGGTGGGGCAATGAGCAGTTCTTC CASSLAPSSWWGNEQFF
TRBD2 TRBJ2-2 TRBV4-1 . TGCGCCAGCAAACGGGCTAGCGGGAGGGCCCCAGCCGGGGAGCTGTTTTTT CASKRASGRAPAGELFF
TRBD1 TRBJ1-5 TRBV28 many TGTGCCAACCAGGGGGGCACCCAGCCCCAGCATTTT CANQGGTQPQHF
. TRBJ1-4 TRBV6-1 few TGTGCCAGCAGCGGAATAATTACTGACGATGGTGGACTGTTTTTT CASSGIITDDGGLFF
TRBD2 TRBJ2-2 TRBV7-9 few TGTGCCAGCAGCCAAGGGACTAGCGGGAGGCTCACCGGGGAGCTGTTTTTT CASSQGTSGRLTGELFF
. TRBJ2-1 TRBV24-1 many TGTGCCACCAGTCATAGGGGGTACCTCTACAATGAGCAGTTCTTC CATSHRGYLYNEQFF
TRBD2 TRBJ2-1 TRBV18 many TGTGCCAGCTCAGCACTGATAGCGGGAGGGACAAACAATGAGCAGTTCTTC CASSALIAGGTNNEQFF
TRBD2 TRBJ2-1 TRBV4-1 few TGCGCCAGCAGCCAGCCTACTAGCGGTCCCTACAATGAGCAGTTCTTC CASSQPTSGPYNEQFF
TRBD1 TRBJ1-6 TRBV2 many TGTGCCAGCAGTGGAGACAGGGGTCCACCCCTCCACTTT CASSGDRGPPLHF
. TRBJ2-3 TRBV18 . TGTGCCAGCACTACAGACGGGGGCCCCACGAATACGCAGTATTTT CASTTDGGPTNTQYF
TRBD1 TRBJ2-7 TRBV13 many TGTGCCAGCAGCTTCGGGACAGGGGGCTCCTACGAGCAGTACTTC CASSFGTGGSYEQYF
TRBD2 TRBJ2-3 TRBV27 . TGTGCCAGCAGACCTCTAGCGGTGGGCACAGATACGCAGTATTTT CASRPLAVGTDTQYF
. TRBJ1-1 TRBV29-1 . TGCAGCGCTAGGCCTTTTGGGCAGGGAAGTACTGAAGCTTTCTTT CSARPFGQGSTEAFF
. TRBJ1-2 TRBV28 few TGTGCCAGCAGTTTAAACCGGGGTCTCGGCTACACCTTC CASSLNRGLGYTF
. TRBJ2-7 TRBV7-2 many TGTGCCAGCAGCTCATTCGGGACTTCCTCCTACGAGCAGTACTTC CASSSFGTSSYEQYF
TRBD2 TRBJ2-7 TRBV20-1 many TGCAGTGCTCCACTAGCGCGGAGCTCCTACGAGCAGTACTTC CSAPLARSSYEQYF
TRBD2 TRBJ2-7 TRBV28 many TGTGATGGCGGGAGAGGAGAGCAGTACTTC CDGGRGEQYF
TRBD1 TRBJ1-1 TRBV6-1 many TGTGCCCTCGGGACAGGGTTTGGAGGGACTGAAGCTTTCTTT CALGTGFGGTEAFF
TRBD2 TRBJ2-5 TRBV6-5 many TGTGCCAGCAGTTATGATAGCGGGAGTTTAGCGCCAAGGGAGACCCAGTACTTC CASSYDSGSLAPRETQYF
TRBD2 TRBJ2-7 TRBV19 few TGTGCCAGTAGTATAGCCGAGCGGGAGGGCCTCTACGAGCAGTACTTC CASSIAEREGLYEQYF
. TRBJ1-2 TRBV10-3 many TGTGCCATCAGGCGACAGGAGGGAGGCTATGGCTACACCTTC CAIRRQEGGYGYTF
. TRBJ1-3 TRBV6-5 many TGTGCCAGCAGTTACTCGCGGTTGGACGCGTCTGGAAACACCATATATTTT CASSYSRLDASGNTIYF
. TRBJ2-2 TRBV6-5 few TGTGCCAGCAGTTACTCTTCGGGGCTCGGCCTGTTTTTT CASSYSSGLGLFF
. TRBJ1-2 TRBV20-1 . TGCAGTGCGATAGACAGACTTAACTATGGCTACACCTTC CSAIDRLNYGYTF
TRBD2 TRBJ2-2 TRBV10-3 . TGTGCCATCAGTTCTAGCGGGAGGAGGAGCGTTACCGGGGAGCTGTTTTTT CAISSSGRRSVTGELFF
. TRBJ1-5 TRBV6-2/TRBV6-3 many TGTGCCAGTCAACCGACCGGGGGGGGCAATCAGCCCCAGCATTTT CASQPTGGGNQPQHF
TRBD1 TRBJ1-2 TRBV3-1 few TGTGCCAGCAGCCAAGGCCCCGGGACAGGGGGTGGCTACACCTTC CASSQGPGTGGGYTF
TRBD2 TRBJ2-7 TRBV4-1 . TGCGCCAGCCCCGACCGGGCTAGCGGGAGTCCCCTCGAGCAGTACTTC CASPDRASGSPLEQYF
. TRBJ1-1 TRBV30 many TGTGCCTGGAGTGTCGGAGTAGGGAACACTGAAGCTTTCTTT CAWSVGVGNTEAFF
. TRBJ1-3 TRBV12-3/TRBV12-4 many TGTGCCAGCAGTTTTGGCCGGGGGGGAAAGGCTGGAAACACCATATATTTT CASSFGRGGKAGNTIYF